The present T cell receptor beta chain was sequenced within a study of CD8 T cells in Susac syndrome. Study observations and caveats: As acknowledged by the study, its TCR sequencing and HLA analysis included a relatively small number of individuals.

Sequencing of TCR beta was performed on blood CD8+ T cells and on blood CD4+ T cells. The authors negatively isolated CD8+ and CD4+ T cells and FACS-enriched TEMRA cells. V lost 0 bases to trimming and J lost 3 bases; unmatched junction nucleotides: 12. Germline CDR1 reads SGDLS; CDR2 reads YYNGEE. This CDR3 is 18 amino acids long. Of note for this clonotype: Antigen specificity is unknown.

Random-hexamer reverse transcription was applied to roughly 0.5 to 1 ug RNA. TCRdb reprocessed the immunoSEQ multiplex PCR reads with MiXCR, giving one entry per CDR3 protein. The data show about 120,000 distinct CDR3 sequences, roughly 92% seen once. J is TRBJ2-1 and V is TRBV9; 7 positions match TRBD2. This TCR came from a human donor in good health. The sample was CD8+ T cells from PBMCs. As DNA, the CDR3 is TGTGCCAGCAGCGTAGCTACGGGGTACGGACTAGACTACAATGAGCAGTTCTTC. Protein sequence: CASSVATGYGLDYNEQFF.